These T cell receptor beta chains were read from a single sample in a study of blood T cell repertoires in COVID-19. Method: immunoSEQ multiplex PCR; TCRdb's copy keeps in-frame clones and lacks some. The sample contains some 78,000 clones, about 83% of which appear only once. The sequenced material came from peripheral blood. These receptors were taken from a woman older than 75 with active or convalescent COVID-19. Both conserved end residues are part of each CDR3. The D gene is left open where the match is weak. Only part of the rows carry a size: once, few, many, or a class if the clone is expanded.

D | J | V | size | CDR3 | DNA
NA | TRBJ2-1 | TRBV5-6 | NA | CASRSGAYNEQFF | TGTGCCAGCAGGTCAGGGGCCTACAATGAGCAGTTCTTC
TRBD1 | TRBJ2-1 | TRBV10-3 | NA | CATKGQLGHEQFF | TGTGCCACGAAGGGACAGCTAGGGCATGAGCAGTTCTTC
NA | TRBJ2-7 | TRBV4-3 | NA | CASSLRKHLGYEQYF | TGCGCCAGCAGCCTCAGAAAACACCTAGGCTACGAGCAGTACTTC
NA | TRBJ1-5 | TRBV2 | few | CASSEAAGPGQPQHF | TGTGCCAGCAGTGAAGCGGCAGGTCCCGGACAGCCCCAGCATTTT
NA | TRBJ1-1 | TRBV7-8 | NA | CASSLGGGTEAFF | TGTGCCAGCAGCTTAGGCGGGGGCACTGAAGCTTTCTTT
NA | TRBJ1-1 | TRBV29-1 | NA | CSVDRGQEAFF | TGCAGCGTTGATCGGGGTCAGGAAGCTTTCTTT
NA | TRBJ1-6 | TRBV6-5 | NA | CASTLYAIDSPLHF | TGTGCCAGCACCCTCTATGCAATTGATTCACCCCTCCACTTT
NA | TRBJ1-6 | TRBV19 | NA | CASSMAGLYNSPLHF | TGTGCCAGTAGTATGGCGGGCCTCTATAATTCACCCCTCCACTTT
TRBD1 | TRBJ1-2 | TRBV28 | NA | CASSLSGTGNGYTF | TGTGCCAGCAGTCTCTCCGGGACAGGGAACGGCTACACCTTC
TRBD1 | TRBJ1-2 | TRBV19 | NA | CASRQGQAPNYGYTF | TGTGCCAGTAGACAAGGACAGGCCCCTAACTATGGCTACACCTTC
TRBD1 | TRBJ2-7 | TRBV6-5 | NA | CASSYSDRAYEQYF | TGTGCCAGCAGTTACTCGGACAGGGCCTACGAGCAGTACTTC
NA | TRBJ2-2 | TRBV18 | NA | CASSPSRGNTGELFF | TGTGCCAGCTCACCTTCCAGGGGGAACACCGGGGAGCTGTTTTTT
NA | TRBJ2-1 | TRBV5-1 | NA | CASAKAGLSDNEQFF | TGCGCCAGCGCGAAGGCAGGGCTATCGGACAATGAGCAGTTCTTC
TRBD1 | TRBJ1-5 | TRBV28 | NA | CASREQGANNQPQHF | TGTGCCAGCAGGGAACAGGGGGCGAACAATCAGCCCCAGCATTTT
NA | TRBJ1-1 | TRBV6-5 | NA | CASGDSGRTEAFF | TGTGCCAGCGGAGACAGTGGGAGGACTGAAGCTTTCTTT
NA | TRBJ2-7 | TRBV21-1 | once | CASSKGGEGALGEQYF | TGTGCCAGCAGCAAGGGGGGAGAGGGGGCCCTCGGCGAGCAGTACTTC
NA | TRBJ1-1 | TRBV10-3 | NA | CAIGETLLRNEAFF | TGTGCCATCGGGGAGACCCTCCTTAGGAATGAAGCTTTCTTT
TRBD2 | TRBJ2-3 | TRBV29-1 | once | CSVQGLAGVTDTQYF | TGCAGCGTGCAGGGACTAGCGGGAGTGACGGATACGCAGTATTTT
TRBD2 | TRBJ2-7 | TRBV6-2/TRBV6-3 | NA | CASSSGTSGIYEQYF | TGTGCCAGCAGTTCCGGGACTAGCGGGATCTACGAGCAGTACTTC
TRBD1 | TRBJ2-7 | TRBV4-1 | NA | CATQPDRGIYEQYF | TGCGCCACCCAACCGGACAGGGGAATCTACGAGCAGTACTTC
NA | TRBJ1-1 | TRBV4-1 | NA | CASSQAGAEAFF | TGCGCCAGCAGCCAAGCGGGAGCTGAAGCTTTCTTT
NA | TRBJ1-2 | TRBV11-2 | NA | CASSFSNGNYGYTF | TGTGCCAGCAGCTTCTCGAACGGGAACTATGGCTACACCTTC
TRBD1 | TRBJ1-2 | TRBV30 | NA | CAWSPSKTGLFDYGYTF | TGTGCCTGGAGCCCCTCAAAGACAGGGTTGTTCGACTATGGCTACACCTTC
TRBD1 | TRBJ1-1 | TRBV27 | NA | CASNRQGPNTEAFF | TGTGCCAGCAATAGACAGGGACCGAACACTGAAGCTTTCTTT
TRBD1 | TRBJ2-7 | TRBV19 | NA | CASSMGSTGTGKQYF | TGTGCCAGTAGTATGGGTTCTACCGGGACAGGGAAGCAGTACTTC
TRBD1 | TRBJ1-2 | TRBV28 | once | CASRTRQGETF | TGTGCCAGCAGGACCCGACAGGGGGAAACCTTC
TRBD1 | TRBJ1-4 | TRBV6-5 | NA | CASSFDRGPSEKLFF | TGTGCCAGCAGTTTCGACAGGGGACCCAGTGAAAAACTGTTTTTT
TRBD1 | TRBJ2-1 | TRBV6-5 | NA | CASRPGQGAGEQFF | TGTGCCAGCAGACCGGGACAGGGGGCTGGGGAGCAGTTCTTC
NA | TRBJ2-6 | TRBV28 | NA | CASSAQGSGANVLTF | TGTGCCAGCAGTGCCCAGGGCTCTGGGGCCAACGTCCTGACTTTC
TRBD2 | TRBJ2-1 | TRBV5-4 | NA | CASSLASGGHHEQFF | TGTGCCAGCAGCTTGGCAAGCGGGGGGCATCATGAGCAGTTCTTC
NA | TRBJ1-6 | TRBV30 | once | CAWSVNSNSPLHF | TGTGCCTGGAGTGTAAACAGTAATTCACCCCTCCACTTT
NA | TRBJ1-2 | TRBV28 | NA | CASYRAGGYTF | TGTGCCAGCTACAGGGCGGGCGGCTACACCTTC
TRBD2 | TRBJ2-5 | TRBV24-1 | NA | CATSDFRLAGGGETQYF | TGTGCCACCAGTGATTTTCGACTAGCGGGAGGTGGGGAGACCCAGTACTTC
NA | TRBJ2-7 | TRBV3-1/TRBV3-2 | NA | CASSLRGYYEQYF | TGTGCCAGCAGCCTAAGGGGTTACTACGAGCAGTACTTC
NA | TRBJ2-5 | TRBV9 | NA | CASSATQGKETQYF | TGTGCCAGCAGCGCAACTCAGGGGAAAGAGACCCAGTACTTC
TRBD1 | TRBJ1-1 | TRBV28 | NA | CASREGQSLEWVF | TGTGCCAGCAGGGAGGGACAGTCACTCGAGTGGGTCTTT
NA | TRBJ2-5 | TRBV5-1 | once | CASRRTGYQETQYF | TGCGCCAGCAGACGAACAGGGTACCAAGAGACCCAGTACTTC
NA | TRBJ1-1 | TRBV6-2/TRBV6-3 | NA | CATSGRNTEAFF | TGTGCCACCAGTGGGAGGAACACTGAAGCTTTCTTT
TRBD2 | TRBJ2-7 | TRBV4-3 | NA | CASSHDGGGAYEQYF | TGCGCCAGCAGCCACGACGGCGGGGGGGCCTACGAGCAGTACTTC
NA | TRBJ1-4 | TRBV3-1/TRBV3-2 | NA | CASSPARGPNEKLFF | TGTGCCAGCAGCCCTGCCCGAGGCCCTAATGAAAAACTGTTTTTT
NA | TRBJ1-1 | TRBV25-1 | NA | CASTPSGYRTEAFF | TGTGCCAGCACCCCCTCAGGATATCGCACTGAAGCTTTCTTT
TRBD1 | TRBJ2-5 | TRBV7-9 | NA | CASRGVGQGRETQYF | TGTGCCAGCAGGGGTGTGGGACAGGGAAGAGAGACCCAGTACTTC
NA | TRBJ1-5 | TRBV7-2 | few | CASSSRVGGRDQPQHF | TGTGCCAGCAGCTCCAGGGTTGGAGGGCGTGACCAGCCCCAGCATTTT
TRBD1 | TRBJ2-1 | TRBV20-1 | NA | CSAERGREQFF | TGCAGTGCTGAAAGGGGGCGAGAGCAGTTCTTC
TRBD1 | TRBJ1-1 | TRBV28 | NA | CASSLTNRGLTEAFF | TGTGCCAGCAGTTTAACAAACAGGGGACTCACTGAAGCTTTCTTT